The rows below give T cell receptor beta chains drawn from one sample of a study of CD8 T cells in Susac syndrome. TCRdb analysed the immunoSEQ multiplex PCR reads with MiXCR anew, one entry per CDR3 protein. Of about 200,000 distinct CDR3 sequences in the sample, approximately 95% were seen once. Sample: CD4+ T cells from PBMCs. The source of these receptors is a human donor in good health. The CDR3 runs from the conserved cysteine through the conserved F or W. A D gene is named only where the DNA matches it firmly. Size tells how often a clone was seen (once, few, many) or the class of an expanded clone, and some rows leave it out.

clone size	J gene	V gene	D gene	CDR3 DNA	CDR3 protein
NA	TRBJ2-7	TRBV20-1	NA	TGCAGTGCTAGAGATCCCCTTGGAGCGGCGAGCTCCTACGAGCAGTACTTC	CSARDPLGAASSYEQYF
NA	TRBJ2-1	TRBV30	TRBD2	TGTGCCTGGAGTGTACCACTAGCGGGACTTGGGGAGCAGTTCTTC	CAWSVPLAGLGEQFF
NA	TRBJ1-2	TRBV5-1	TRBD1	TGCGCCAGCAGCTTGGGGGACAGGGATGGCTACACCTTC	CASSLGDRDGYTF
NA	TRBJ2-5	TRBV30	NA	TGTGCCTGGAGTCGGGGAGGTGAAGAGACCCAGTACTTC	CAWSRGGEETQYF
NA	TRBJ1-1	TRBV29-1	NA	TGCAGCGTTGAAGGACAGCAGAACACTGAAGCTTTCTTT	CSVEGQQNTEAFF
once	TRBJ1-5	TRBV15	NA	TGTGCCACCAGAAGCTCAGGGAATCAGCCCCAGCATTTT	CATRSSGNQPQHF
NA	TRBJ2-2	TRBV24-1	NA	TGTGCCACCAGCCTAAGGGGCACCGGGGAGCTGTTTTTT	CATSLRGTGELFF
NA	TRBJ2-7	TRBV20-1	TRBD2	TGCAGTTTTCAGCGGGGGGACGAGCAGTACTTC	CSFQRGDEQYF
NA	TRBJ2-1	TRBV15	TRBD2	TGTGCCACCAGCAGAGATCTCCAGCGGGGGGCCACCGGGAGTGAGCAGTTCTTC	CATSRDLQRGATGSEQFF
NA	TRBJ1-5	TRBV29-1	NA	TGCAGCGTTGTGACCAGCCTTAATCAGCCCCAGCATTTT	CSVVTSLNQPQHF
NA	TRBJ1-6	TRBV3-1	TRBD1	TGTGCCAGCAGCCAGGACAGGGGGCTTACACCCCTCCACTTT	CASSQDRGLTPLHF
NA	TRBJ2-6	TRBV12-3/TRBV12-4	NA	TGTGCCAGCAGTTTCGCCTCTGGGGCCAACGTCCTGACTTTC	CASSFASGANVLTF
NA	TRBJ1-1	TRBV11-2	TRBD1	TGTGCCAGCAGCTCAGTCAGGGGGCGTGTGACTGAAGCTTTCTTT	CASSSVRGRVTEAFF
NA	TRBJ1-5	TRBV7-8	NA	TGTGCCAGCAGCTTAGTCAGGTGGGGGGGCAATCAGCCCCAGCATTTT	CASSLVRWGGNQPQHF
NA	TRBJ1-2	TRBV29-1	TRBD1	TGCAGCGTGGCGGGACAGGGACGTATAGGAGGCTACACCTTC	CSVAGQGRIGGYTF
NA	TRBJ2-3	TRBV6-2/TRBV6-3	NA	TGTGCCAGCAGTTACGCGAAAGATACGCAGTATTTT	CASSYAKDTQYF
NA	TRBJ2-3	TRBV20-1	NA	TGCAGTGCTAGAGACAGGGGCACCACAGATACGCAGTATTTT	CSARDRGTTDTQYF
NA	TRBJ2-3	TRBV14	NA	TGTGCCAGCAGCCAAGGAGGGGGAGTGGATACGCAGTATTTT	CASSQGGGVDTQYF
NA	TRBJ1-4	TRBV15	NA	TGTGCCACCAGCAGAGATCTTCGGACAACTAATGAAAAACTGTTTTTT	CATSRDLRTTNEKLFF
NA	TRBJ1-1	TRBV12-3/TRBV12-4	NA	TGTGCCAGCAGTTTAGGACAGAGAAATGAAGCTTTCTTT	CASSLGQRNEAFF
NA	TRBJ1-2	TRBV3-1	NA	TGTGCCAGCAGCATGCTCGAGTGGAATGGCTACACCTTC	CASSMLEWNGYTF
NA	TRBJ1-1	TRBV20-1	NA	TGCAGTGCTAGAGAGGGCAGTTTGAACACTGAAGCTTTCTTT	CSAREGSLNTEAFF
NA	TRBJ2-5	TRBV5-1	TRBD2	TGCGCCAGCAGCGCCGGGACTAGCGGGGAGGAGACCCAGTACTTC	CASSAGTSGEETQYF
once	TRBJ2-4	TRBV12-3/TRBV12-4	NA	TGTGCCAGCAGTTTCCAGGACATTCAGTACTTC	CASSFQDIQYF
NA	TRBJ1-1	TRBV29-1	NA	TGCAGCGCGACTGAAGGGGGGAACACTGAAGCTTTCTTT	CSATEGGNTEAFF
NA	TRBJ2-1	TRBV24-1	NA	TGTGCCACCAGCTACTCCAGCTCCTACAATGAGCAGTTCTTC	CATSYSSSYNEQFF
NA	TRBJ2-6	TRBV12-3/TRBV12-4	NA	TGTGCCAGCAGTTTCGAAGGGACTGGGGCCAACGTCCTGACTTTC	CASSFEGTGANVLTF
NA	TRBJ2-2	TRBV20-1	TRBD1	TGCAGTGCTAGAGTCAGGGGGCGCACCGGGGAGCTGTTTTTT	CSARVRGRTGELFF
NA	TRBJ2-1	TRBV29-1	NA	TGCAGCGTTGGGCTTAGCGGAAGCTACAATGAGCAGTTCTTC	CSVGLSGSYNEQFF
few	TRBJ1-5	TRBV20-1	TRBD1	TGCAGTGCTAAGACAGGGAACCAGCCCCAGCATTTT	CSAKTGNQPQHF
NA	TRBJ1-2	TRBV7-2	NA	TGTGCCAGCAGCTTCGACAGCGACTATGGCTACACCTTC	CASSFDSDYGYTF
NA	TRBJ1-6	TRBV20-1	NA	TGCAGTGCAACAACACAGGGCCCCAATTCACCCCTCCACTTT	CSATTQGPNSPLHF
NA	TRBJ1-1	TRBV29-1	NA	TGCAGCGTTGAAGATTTGGCTGAAGCTTTCTTT	CSVEDLAEAFF
NA	TRBJ2-7	TRBV3-1	NA	TGTGCCAGCAGCCAAGCAGGGAAGTCCTACGAGCAGTACTTC	CASSQAGKSYEQYF